This T cell receptor (beta chain) was sequenced for a study of blood T cell repertoires in COVID-19. Overall study: The samples span acute and convalescent COVID-19 from the United States, Italy and Spain.

Libraries were prepared by immunoSEQ multiplex PCR; TCRdb keeps only in-frame clonotypes and omits some of them. This table holds roughly 250,000 clones, 70% to 90% found once. From germline, CDR1 is MGHRA and CDR2 YSYEKL. CDR3 length equals 14 residues. Trimming cost V 4 bases and J 3 bases, with 12 bases left between them. The rearrangement uses TRBV4-1 and TRBJ1-2; D is undetermined. The sample was PBMCs or T cells enriched from blood (not recorded which). This TCR derives from a woman in her 50s who had recovered from COVID-19. Written as DNA, the CDR3 is TGCGCCAGCAGCCCCGTTCGGAGGGACTATGGCTACACCTTC. Residues: CASSPVRRDYGYTF.